Detailed here is one T cell receptor beta chain. This clone has just a few counts. Its antigen has not been determined. No base quality values were provided; no much bigger clone lies one nucleotide off. The data were taken from a study of blood T cell repertoires in COVID-19 (dated by TCRdb to 2019 to 2021). Regarding the complete study: Samples from collaborators originated in the United States, Italy and Spain and spanned both the acute and convalescent phases of COVID-19. Where HLA class I and class II types were available, the types were taken from metadata supplied by the sample provider, not from assay-based typing. The prospective study material was composed of cDNA or gDNA derived from T cells, B-cell-depleted T cells, or PBMCs. Samples came from the ongoing ImmuneRACE study (first 160 participants) plus 1,254 subjects from 6 global collaborators. The repertoires were released in a freely available public database meant as a resource for research on the immune response to SARS-CoV-2. Deeply sampled blood TCRbeta repertoires from subjects exposed to, actively infected with, or recovered from COVID-19 were included in the dataset. Nearly every sample came with metadata listing a de-identified subject ID, COVID-19 status, age in years and sex.

TCRbeta CDR3 regions were amplified from genomic DNA using the immunoSEQ Assay, a bias-controlled multiplex PCR. As for the authors' bioinformatics: Nucleated cell counts per sample were estimated from amplification of reference gene primers within the assay. To quantify the absolute abundance of each unique TCRbeta CDR3 rearrangement, sequence reads were collapsed and filtered. For each sample, productive Simpson clonality was calculated as the square root of Simpson's diversity index across productive rearrangements. TCRdb carries this immuneACCESS record with in-frame sequences only. Its versions omit some clonotypes, under half of them owing to an unresolved V gene in the studies checked, with the rest unexplained. V and J calls and clone size are copied from that table; D and trimming were computed from the DNA. This sample holds some 180,000 clones; over 80% were observed only once. The top ten clones comprise 6.5% to 7.5% of the sample.

One collaborating source in Seattle enrolled patients while the patients were actively infected and followed the patients over time throughout the course of disease. Collaborating institutions collected whole blood in K2EDTA tubes following their own protocols. Collaborator samples were shipped for TCRbeta analysis as frozen whole blood, isolated PBMCs, or DNA extracted from either sample type. On the study overall, not on this receptor specifically: The quantity of clinical and demographic metadata differed by source and by participant and was supplied without curation.

Trimming takes 0 bases from V and 2 bases from J, and the germline ends sit 9 bases apart. From its cysteine to its phenylalanine, the CDR3 spans 16 amino acids. Of the read, only the CDR3 DNA is kept; its 48 bases are in frame from base 1. The CDR1 and CDR2 encoded by the germline V gene are SGDLS and YYNGEE. This clonotype originated in a woman aged 40 to 55 with COVID-19, enrolled during active disease. The specimen was peripheral blood. The rearrangement combines TRBV9 with TRBJ2-6; the D gene remains uncertain. The CDR3 region: CASSVGWQTGANVLTF. Here is the DNA: TGTGCCAGCAGCGTAGGTTGGCAGACTGGGGCCAACGTCCTGACTTTC.